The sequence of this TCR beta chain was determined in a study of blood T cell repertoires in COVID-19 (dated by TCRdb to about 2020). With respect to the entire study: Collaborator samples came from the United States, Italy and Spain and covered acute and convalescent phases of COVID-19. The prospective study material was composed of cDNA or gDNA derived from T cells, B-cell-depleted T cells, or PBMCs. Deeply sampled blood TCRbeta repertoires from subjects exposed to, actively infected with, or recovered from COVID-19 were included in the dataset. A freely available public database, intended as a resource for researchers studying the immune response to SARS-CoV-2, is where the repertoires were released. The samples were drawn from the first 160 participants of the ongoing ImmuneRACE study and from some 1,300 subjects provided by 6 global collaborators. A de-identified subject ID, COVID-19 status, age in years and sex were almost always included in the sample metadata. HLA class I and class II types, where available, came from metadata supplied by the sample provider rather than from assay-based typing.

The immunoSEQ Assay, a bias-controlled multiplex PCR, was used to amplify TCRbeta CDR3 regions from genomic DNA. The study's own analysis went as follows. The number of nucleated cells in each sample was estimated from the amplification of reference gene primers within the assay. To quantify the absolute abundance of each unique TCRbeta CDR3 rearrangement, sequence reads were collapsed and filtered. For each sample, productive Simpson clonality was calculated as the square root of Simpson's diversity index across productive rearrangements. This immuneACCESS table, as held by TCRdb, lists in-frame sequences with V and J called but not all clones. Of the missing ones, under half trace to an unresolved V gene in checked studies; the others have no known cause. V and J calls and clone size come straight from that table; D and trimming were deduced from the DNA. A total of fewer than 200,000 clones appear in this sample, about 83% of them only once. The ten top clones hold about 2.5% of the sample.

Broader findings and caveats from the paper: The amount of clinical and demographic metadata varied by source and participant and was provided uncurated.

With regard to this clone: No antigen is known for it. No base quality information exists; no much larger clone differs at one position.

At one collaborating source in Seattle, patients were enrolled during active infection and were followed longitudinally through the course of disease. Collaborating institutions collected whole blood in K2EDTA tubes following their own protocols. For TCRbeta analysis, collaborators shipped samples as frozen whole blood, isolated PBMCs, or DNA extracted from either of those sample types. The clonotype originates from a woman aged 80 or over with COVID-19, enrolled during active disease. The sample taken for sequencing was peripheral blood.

The CDR3 sequence is CASSPVPRVDEAFF. In nucleotides, the sequence is TGTGCCAGCTCACCGGTTCCGAGGGTCGATGAAGCTTTCTTT. The V and J genes are TRBV18 and TRBJ1-1; no D gene can be assigned with confidence. CDR3 length: 14 amino acids, cysteine to phenylalanine. The sequence is cut down to CDR3 DNA, 42 bases in frame from base 1. The V and J ends are trimmed by 3 bases and 7 bases, leaving 15 bases between them. From the germline V gene, CDR1 is KGHSH and CDR2 is LQKENI.